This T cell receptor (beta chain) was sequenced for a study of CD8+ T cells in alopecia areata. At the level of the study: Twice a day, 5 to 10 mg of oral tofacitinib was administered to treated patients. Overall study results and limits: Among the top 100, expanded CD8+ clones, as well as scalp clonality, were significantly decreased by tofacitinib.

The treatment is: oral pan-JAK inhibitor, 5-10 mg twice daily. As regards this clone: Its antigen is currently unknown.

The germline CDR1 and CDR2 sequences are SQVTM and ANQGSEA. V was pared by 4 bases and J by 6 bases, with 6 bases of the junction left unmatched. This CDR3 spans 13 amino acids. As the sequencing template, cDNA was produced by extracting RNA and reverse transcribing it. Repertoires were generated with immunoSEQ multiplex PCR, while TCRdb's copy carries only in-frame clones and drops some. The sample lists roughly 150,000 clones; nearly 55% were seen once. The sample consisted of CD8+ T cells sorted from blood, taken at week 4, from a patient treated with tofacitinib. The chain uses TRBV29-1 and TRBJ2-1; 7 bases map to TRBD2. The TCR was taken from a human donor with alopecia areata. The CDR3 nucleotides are TGCAGCGTTGGGCCGGGGGGAGTCAATGAGCAGTTCTTC. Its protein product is CSVGPGGVNEQFF.